The 13 T cell receptor beta chains given below trace back to one sample, sequenced in a study of cytotoxic CD8 clonotypes in ibrutinib-treated CLL. Only in-frame clones appear in the TCRdb table, and some are missing; sequencing was by immunoSEQ multiplex PCR. The data show 150,000 or so clones, approximately 80% seen once. The input for sequencing was PBMCs, taken after 24 months of ibrutinib treatment. The receptors stem from a human donor with chronic lymphocytic leukemia.

The genes are TRBV28 and TRBJ1-4; the match to TRBD1 covers 7 bases. V lost 4 bases to trimming and J lost 6 bases; unmatched junction nucleotides: 8. The CDR3 has 15 residues. CDR1 is MDHEN, CDR2 SYDVKM, per germline. The CDR3, as DNA: TGTGCCAGCAGTTCCCCCAGGGGGGGCGATGAAAAACTGTTTTTT. Its translation: CASSSPRGGDEKLFF.

The genes are TRBV18 and TRBJ2-5; 7 positions match TRBD2. J was trimmed by 0 bases and V by 3 bases; bases with no gene match: 10. CDR3 length: 17 amino acids. The germline V gene has CDR1 KGHSH and CDR2 LQKENI. For the CDR3, the DNA is TGTGCCAGCTCACCTCCCCTAGCGGTGCTGTACCAAGAGACCCAGTACTTC. Protein: CASSPPLAVLYQETQYF.

On this clone itself: This likely reflects a read error, since a far larger clone is one base away. In DNA, the CDR3 is TGTGCCAGCAGCCTGATGAACACTGAAGCTTTCTTT. Its translation: CASSLMNTEAFF. This chain connects TRBV11-2 to TRBJ1-1; D ambiguous. Deletions cut 5 bases from V and 0 bases from J, with 4 bases between. The CDR3 is made up of 12 amino acids. The V gene's germline CDR1 is SGHAT and CDR2 FQNNGV.

V is TRBV30 and J is TRBJ1-3; D gene uncertain. This CDR3 is 11 amino acids long. With 8 bases removed from V and 0 bases from J, the gap between germline ends came to 5 bases. Looked up from germline, CDR1 is GTSNPN and CDR2 is SVGIG (reference sequence). This CDR3 reads CARTSGNTIYF. The CDR3 DNA reads as TGTGCCAGGACCTCTGGAAACACCATATATTTT.

The chain employs TRBV25-1 and TRBJ2-7; D might be TRBD1 or TRBD2, each matching 7 bases. Germline V gene sequence: CDR1 MGHDK, CDR2 SYGVNS. Trimming left V 7 bases short and J 1 base short, with 14 bases between. This CDR3 is 14 amino acids long. Here the CDR3 DNA reads TGTGCCAGCACACCCCAGGGGGGGTCCTACGAGCAGTACTTC. Residues: CASTPQGGSYEQYF.

The rearrangement links TRBV4-3 to TRBJ1-2, with no clear D. The V end lost 4 bases, the J end lost 5 bases, and 23 bases lay between the germline ends. The CDR3 runs to 17 residues. CDR1 and CDR2 from the germline V gene are LGHNA and YSLEER. The CDR3 DNA reads as TGCGCCAGCAGCCCAATCCAGCTGGGCGAGCTGGGGTATGGCTACACCTTC. Protein sequence: CASSPIQLGELGYGYTF.

In this sample, this clone turned up once. The chain links TRBV20-1 to TRBJ1-1; TRBD1 is a possible D gene (5 bases). CDR3 length equals 11 residues. The V gene lost 3 bases and the J gene lost 9 bases, with 11 bases spanning the gap. Looked up from germline, CDR1 is DFQATT and CDR2 is SNEGSKA (reference sequence). In DNA form, the CDR3 reads TGCAGTGCTAGGCAGGGCCACCAAGCTTTCTTT. Translated: CSARQGHQAFF.

This chain connects TRBV29-1 to TRBJ2-3, with 7 bases lining up with TRBD2. The ends lost 7 bases at V and 1 base at J; junction bases unmatched: 14. CDR3 length: 16 amino acids. CDR1 SQVTM and CDR2 ANQGSEA come from the germline V gene. CDR3 sequence: CSAHPEWGGRTDTQYF. DNA of the CDR3: TGCAGCGCCCATCCCGAGTGGGGGGGACGCACAGATACGCAGTATTTT.

The genes are TRBV9 and TRBJ2-7, with TRBD1 matching 7 bases. Trimming at V came to 0 bases and at J to 7 bases, leaving 4 bases not matched to a gene. This CDR3 has 13 residues. CDR1 and CDR2 (germline): SGDLS, YYNGEE. This chain's CDR3 is CASSVGSRGEQYF. Here the CDR3 DNA reads TGTGCCAGCAGCGTAGGTTCCAGGGGGGAGCAGTACTTC.

This clone has more than one count but fewer than ten. V gene TRBV2 combines with J gene TRBJ1-3; D possibly corresponds to TRBD1 (5 bases). Trimming shortened V by 6 bases and J by 8 bases, and 14 bases separated the two germline ends. Germline-derived CDR1 and CDR2 are SNHLY and FYNNEI. This CDR3 contains 13 residues. The CDR3 region is CASSVGERDTIYF. CDR3 sequence (DNA): TGTGCCAGCAGCGTGGGGGAGAGGGACACCATATATTTT.

This chain links TRBV15 with TRBJ2-6; the D gene is possibly TRBD1 (5 bases). CDR1 is LNHNV and CDR2 is YYDKDF in the germline V gene (reference sequence). V was pared by 5 bases and J by 2 bases, with 10 bases between. This CDR3 has 15 amino acids. The chain's CDR3 is CATSGASAGANVLTF. The CDR3 DNA is TGTGCCACCAGCGGGGCTTCGGCTGGGGCCAACGTCCTGACTTTC.

The chain is built from TRBV6-6 and TRBJ2-2, with a weak D call TRBD2 (7 bases). V lost 6 bases and J 5 bases, leaving 13 bases between the germline ends. The CDR3 has 14 amino acids. Per the germline V gene, CDR1 is MNHNY and CDR2 is SVGAGI (reference sequence). In DNA, the CDR3 is TGTGCCAGCAGCACTAGGGGGGGGACCGGGGAGCTGTTTTTT. This codes for CASSTRGGTGELFF.

The chain links TRBV29-1 to TRBJ1-1; a possible D gene is TRBD1 (6 bases). The length of the CDR3 is 15 residues. V lost 5 bases, J lost 2 bases, and 18 bases lay in between. Germline V gene sequence: CDR1 SQVTM, CDR2 ANQGSEA. CDR3 residues: CSVNPGGRGNTEAFF. DNA for the CDR3: TGCAGCGTTAACCCCGGAGGCAGGGGAAACACTGAAGCTTTCTTT. Based on the CDR3 plus reference TRBV29-1 and TRBJ1-1, the full variable domain is SAVISQKPSRDICQRGTSLTIQCQVDSQVTMMFWYRQQPGQSLTLIATANQGSEATYESGFVIDKFPISRPNLTFSTLTVSNMSPEDSSIYLCSVNPGGRGNTEAFFGQGTRLTVV.